The 23 T cell receptor beta chains below were found in one sample sequenced in a study of cytomegalovirus exposure and HLA in healthy donors. Amplification used 60 Vbeta primers and 13 Jbeta primers. Libraries were prepared by immunoSEQ multiplex PCR; TCRdb keeps only in-frame clonotypes and omits some of them. The table has 250,000 to 350,000 clones, about 80% seen once; the top ten hold roughly 0.31%. Sequencing input: PBMCs. The receptors come from a girl between 2 and 10 years old in good health and CMV-seronegative.

This clone was recorded once. The chain recombines TRBV5-4 with TRBJ1-1, with D tentatively TRBD1 (6 bases). Germline CDR1 SGHNT, CDR2 YYREEE (reference sequence). This CDR3 contains 14 residues. Trimming shortened V by 1 base and J by 5 bases, and 12 bases separated the two germline ends. This CDR3 reads CASSLIQRGTEAFF. DNA of the CDR3: TGTGCCAGCAGCTTGATCCAAAGGGGGACTGAAGCTTTCTTT.

V usage is TRBV7-9 and J usage is TRBJ2-5, with 9 bases fitting TRBD2. The germline gives CDR1 SEHNR, CDR2 FQNEAQ (reference sequence). The CDR3 spans 16 residues. With 3 bases clipped from V and 5 bases from J, the junction kept 10 bases outside the gene matches. The CDR3 DNA reads TGTGCCAGCAGCTTGATGCTAGCGGGGCTGGGGGAGACCCAGTACTTC. Its translation is CASSLMLAGLGETQYF.

CDR3 sequence (DNA): TGCGCCAGCAGCTTGTCGGGACAGCTACCGTATGGCTACACCTTC. It encodes CASSLSGQLPYGYTF. The rearrangement uses TRBV5-1 and TRBJ1-2, with 7 bases lining up with TRBD1. CDR3 length equals 15 residues. Germline CDR1 and CDR2: SGHRS and YFSETQ. V was clipped by 1 base and J by 5 bases; unmatched bases: 8.

The chain carries TRBV6-1 and TRBJ2-1, with D tentatively TRBD1 (6 bases). Germline values: CDR1 MNHNS, CDR2 SASEGT. The CDR3 runs 15 residues. V lost 10 bases and J 0 bases, leaving 16 bases between the germline ends. CDR3 protein: CATNPRGSSYNEQFF. DNA for the CDR3: TGTGCCACCAACCCTAGGGGGAGCTCCTACAATGAGCAGTTCTTC.

The chain carries TRBV10-3 and TRBJ2-2; 9 nucleotides align to TRBD2. The trim removed 9 bases at V and 0 bases at J, leaving 8 bases unmatched. Per the germline V gene, CDR1 is ENHRY and CDR2 is SYGVKD. This CDR3 comprises 16 residues. The CDR3 loop is CAILSSGGSNTGELFF. The CDR3 coding sequence is TGTGCCATTCTCAGTAGCGGGGGCTCGAACACCGGGGAGCTGTTTTTT.

The V and J genes are TRBV2 and TRBJ2-7, with D possibly TRBD1 on 6 matching bases. This CDR3 is built from 15 residues. Germline-derived CDR1 and CDR2 are SNHLY and FYNNEI. The V end lost 6 bases, the J end lost 1 base, and 16 bases lay between the germline ends. Here the CDR3 reads CASRVPGDESYEQYF. Written as DNA, the CDR3 is TGTGCCAGCAGGGTCCCAGGGGACGAATCCTACGAGCAGTACTTC.

The V and J genes are TRBV4-2 and TRBJ1-1; no definite D call. Between the trimmed V and J ends, which lost 1 base and 0 bases, there was a span of 6 bases. The germline CDR1 and CDR2 sequences are LGHNA and YNFKEQ. The CDR3 contains 14 residues. CDR3 residues: CASSQAGVNTEAFF. DNA of the CDR3: TGTGCCAGCAGCCAAGCCGGGGTGAACACTGAAGCTTTCTTT.

The rearrangement joins TRBV6-6 to TRBJ2-1, with 8 bases identical to TRBD1. The CDR3 extends over 14 amino acids. Trimming cost V 10 bases and J 7 bases; bases outside gene matches: 12. Per the germline V gene, CDR1 is MNHNY and CDR2 is SVGAGI (reference sequence). The CDR3 reads CATNLVRQGNEQFF. The DNA for the CDR3 is TGTGCCACCAACCTCGTGCGACAGGGGAATGAGCAGTTCTTC.

This rearrangement joins TRBV5-6 to TRBJ1-3, with D perhaps matching TRBD1 (5 bases). This CDR3 spans 17 amino acids. Germline-derived CDR1 and CDR2 are SGHDT and YYEEEE. V lost 6 bases to trimming and J lost 1 base, with 20 bases between them. The CDR3 DNA reads TGTGCCAGCACCACGTTGGGGGGGGAAAAATCTGGAAACACCATATATTTT. Translating it yields CASTTLGGEKSGNTIYF.

The J gene is TRBJ2-5, the V gene TRBV4-1; D is perhaps TRBD2 (5 bases). The DNA end is more similar to TRBJ2-7, so the J call may be wrong. The length of the CDR3 is 13 residues. The germline gives CDR1 MGHRA, CDR2 YSYEKL. In nucleotides, the CDR3 is TGCGCCAGCAGCCTCGGACTTTCCTACGAGCAGTACTTC. Translated: CASSLGLSYEQYF.

The CDR3 loop reads CASSQEAGALSYEQYF. CDR3 in DNA: TGTGCCAGCAGCCAAGAGGCGGGAGCGCTCTCCTACGAGCAGTACTTC. The rearrangement joins TRBV14 to TRBJ2-7, with 7 bases that match TRBD2. Unmatched junction bases numbered 5, after V lost 0 bases and J lost 0 bases. The CDR3 consists of 16 residues. The V gene's germline CDR1 is SGHDN and CDR2 FVKESK.

The chain joins TRBV27 to TRBJ1-1; D perhaps matches TRBD1 (5 bases). V shed 6 bases and J shed 7 bases, with 24 bases lying between them. Per the germline V gene, CDR1 is MNHEY and CDR2 is SMNVEV (reference sequence). The CDR3 consists of 16 residues. DNA of the CDR3: TGTGCCAGCAGCGCCGCGGGATGGGGGGGGACGGTTGAAGCTTTCTTT. Its protein product is CASSAAGWGGTVEAFF.

The chain recombines TRBV29-1 with TRBJ2-1; D gene uncertain. The CDR3 covers 12 residues. The V and J ends lost 8 bases and 6 bases respectively, with 14 bases between them. Germline V CDR1 and CDR2: SQVTM, ANQGSEA. CDR3 loop: CSLILRGNEQFF. The CDR3 DNA follows: TGCAGCTTGATACTCCGCGGCAATGAGCAGTTCTTC.

The CDR3: CSVAGTANTDTQYF. Here the CDR3 DNA reads TGCAGCGTGGCCGGGACAGCAAACACAGATACGCAGTATTTT. The rearrangement joins TRBV29-1 to TRBJ2-3; 7 bases fit TRBD1. From germline, CDR1 is SQVTM and CDR2 ANQGSEA. With 6 bases clipped from V and 2 bases from J, the junction kept 8 bases outside the gene matches. The CDR3 is made up of 14 amino acids.

This clone showed up just a few times. The V gene is TRBV5-8, the J gene TRBJ2-3, with D perhaps matching TRBD1 (7 bases). The CDR3 totals 17 residues. The germline V gene has CDR1 SGHTS and CDR2 YDEGEE. Trimming removed 1 base at V and 1 base at J, with 16 bases between. The CDR3 is CASSLFRRGRGTDTQYF. The CDR3 DNA sequence: TGTGCCAGCAGCTTGTTCAGGAGGGGGCGAGGCACAGATACGCAGTATTTT.

This clone was picked up one time. The gene calls are TRBV19 and TRBJ2-3; D may be TRBD1 (6 bases). The CDR3 runs to 18 residues. The germline CDR1 and CDR2 sequences are LNHDA and SQIVND (reference sequence). Trimming cost V 3 bases and J 1 base, with 20 bases left between them. CDR3 in amino acids: CASSISPLWGLRTDTQYF. As DNA, the CDR3 is TGTGCCAGTAGTATTTCCCCCCTTTGGGGGCTCCGCACAGATACGCAGTATTTT.

This CDR3 is CASSPTGGALAFF. DNA of the CDR3: TGTGCCAGCAGCCCGACAGGGGGCGCGTTGGCTTTCTTT. This rearrangement joins TRBV7-9 to TRBJ1-1; TRBD1 matches 10 bases. The germline V gene has CDR1 SEHNR and CDR2 FQNEAQ (reference sequence). V gave up 5 bases and J gave up 11 bases; unmatched junction bases: 8. The CDR3 sequence is 13 residues long.

The chain links TRBV7-2 to TRBJ2-2, with 12 bases fitting TRBD2. The CDR3 contains 15 residues. V lost 5 bases and J lost 5; bases outside the gene matches: 3. Looked up from germline, CDR1 is SGHTA and CDR2 is FQGNSA. The CDR3 reads CASSPGLAGTGELFF. The CDR3 DNA follows: TGTGCCAGCAGCCCCGGACTAGCGGGGACCGGGGAGCTGTTTTTT.

The chain joins TRBV10-2 to TRBJ2-3, with D unresolved. Germline CDR1 WSHSY, CDR2 SAAADI. Trimming left V 7 bases short and J 1 base short, with 9 bases between. The CDR3 is made up of 13 amino acids. The CDR3 DNA reads TGCGCCAGCACACTCCGGGGCACAGATACGCAGTATTTT. Translation: CASTLRGTDTQYF.

The chain uses TRBV30 and TRBJ1-1; possible D gene TRBD1, 5 bases. V gave up 0 bases and J gave up 2 bases, with 13 bases separating them. The germline V gene encodes CDR1 GTSNPN and CDR2 SVGIG (reference sequence). CDR3 length: 15 amino acids. The CDR3 reads CAWSVPHRTNTEAFF. DNA for the CDR3: TGTGCCTGGAGTGTACCCCACAGGACCAACACTGAAGCTTTCTTT.

The rearrangement links TRBV10-2 to TRBJ2-7; D might be TRBD1 (6 bases). The CDR3 has 14 residues. The germline V gene has CDR1 WSHSY and CDR2 SAAADI. V was cut by 0 bases and J by 2 bases, with 8 bases left in between. CDR3 amino acids: CASSESGGTYEQYF. CDR3 in DNA: TGCGCCAGCAGTGAGTCAGGGGGTACCTACGAGCAGTACTTC.

This rearrangement joins TRBV27 to TRBJ2-3; tentatively, D is TRBD2 (5 bases). Trimming pared 3 bases from V and 3 bases from J, leaving 10 bases between. Germline assignment: CDR1 MNHEY and CDR2 SMNVEV (reference sequence). The length of the CDR3 is 14 residues. In nucleotides, the CDR3 is TGTGCCAGCAGTTTGGTAGCGACGACAGATACGCAGTATTTT. As protein: CASSLVATTDTQYF.

This clone has just a few counts. The CDR3 spells CASSSRTGQATDTQYF. The CDR3 DNA sequence: TGTGCCAGCAGCTCCAGAACGGGACAGGCCACAGATACGCAGTATTTT. The rearrangement links TRBV7-8 to TRBJ2-3; the match to TRBD1 covers 8 bases. The CDR3 extends over 16 amino acids. Germline CDR1 reads SGHVS; CDR2 reads FQNEAQ. J was trimmed by 2 bases and V by 4 bases; bases with no gene match: 8.